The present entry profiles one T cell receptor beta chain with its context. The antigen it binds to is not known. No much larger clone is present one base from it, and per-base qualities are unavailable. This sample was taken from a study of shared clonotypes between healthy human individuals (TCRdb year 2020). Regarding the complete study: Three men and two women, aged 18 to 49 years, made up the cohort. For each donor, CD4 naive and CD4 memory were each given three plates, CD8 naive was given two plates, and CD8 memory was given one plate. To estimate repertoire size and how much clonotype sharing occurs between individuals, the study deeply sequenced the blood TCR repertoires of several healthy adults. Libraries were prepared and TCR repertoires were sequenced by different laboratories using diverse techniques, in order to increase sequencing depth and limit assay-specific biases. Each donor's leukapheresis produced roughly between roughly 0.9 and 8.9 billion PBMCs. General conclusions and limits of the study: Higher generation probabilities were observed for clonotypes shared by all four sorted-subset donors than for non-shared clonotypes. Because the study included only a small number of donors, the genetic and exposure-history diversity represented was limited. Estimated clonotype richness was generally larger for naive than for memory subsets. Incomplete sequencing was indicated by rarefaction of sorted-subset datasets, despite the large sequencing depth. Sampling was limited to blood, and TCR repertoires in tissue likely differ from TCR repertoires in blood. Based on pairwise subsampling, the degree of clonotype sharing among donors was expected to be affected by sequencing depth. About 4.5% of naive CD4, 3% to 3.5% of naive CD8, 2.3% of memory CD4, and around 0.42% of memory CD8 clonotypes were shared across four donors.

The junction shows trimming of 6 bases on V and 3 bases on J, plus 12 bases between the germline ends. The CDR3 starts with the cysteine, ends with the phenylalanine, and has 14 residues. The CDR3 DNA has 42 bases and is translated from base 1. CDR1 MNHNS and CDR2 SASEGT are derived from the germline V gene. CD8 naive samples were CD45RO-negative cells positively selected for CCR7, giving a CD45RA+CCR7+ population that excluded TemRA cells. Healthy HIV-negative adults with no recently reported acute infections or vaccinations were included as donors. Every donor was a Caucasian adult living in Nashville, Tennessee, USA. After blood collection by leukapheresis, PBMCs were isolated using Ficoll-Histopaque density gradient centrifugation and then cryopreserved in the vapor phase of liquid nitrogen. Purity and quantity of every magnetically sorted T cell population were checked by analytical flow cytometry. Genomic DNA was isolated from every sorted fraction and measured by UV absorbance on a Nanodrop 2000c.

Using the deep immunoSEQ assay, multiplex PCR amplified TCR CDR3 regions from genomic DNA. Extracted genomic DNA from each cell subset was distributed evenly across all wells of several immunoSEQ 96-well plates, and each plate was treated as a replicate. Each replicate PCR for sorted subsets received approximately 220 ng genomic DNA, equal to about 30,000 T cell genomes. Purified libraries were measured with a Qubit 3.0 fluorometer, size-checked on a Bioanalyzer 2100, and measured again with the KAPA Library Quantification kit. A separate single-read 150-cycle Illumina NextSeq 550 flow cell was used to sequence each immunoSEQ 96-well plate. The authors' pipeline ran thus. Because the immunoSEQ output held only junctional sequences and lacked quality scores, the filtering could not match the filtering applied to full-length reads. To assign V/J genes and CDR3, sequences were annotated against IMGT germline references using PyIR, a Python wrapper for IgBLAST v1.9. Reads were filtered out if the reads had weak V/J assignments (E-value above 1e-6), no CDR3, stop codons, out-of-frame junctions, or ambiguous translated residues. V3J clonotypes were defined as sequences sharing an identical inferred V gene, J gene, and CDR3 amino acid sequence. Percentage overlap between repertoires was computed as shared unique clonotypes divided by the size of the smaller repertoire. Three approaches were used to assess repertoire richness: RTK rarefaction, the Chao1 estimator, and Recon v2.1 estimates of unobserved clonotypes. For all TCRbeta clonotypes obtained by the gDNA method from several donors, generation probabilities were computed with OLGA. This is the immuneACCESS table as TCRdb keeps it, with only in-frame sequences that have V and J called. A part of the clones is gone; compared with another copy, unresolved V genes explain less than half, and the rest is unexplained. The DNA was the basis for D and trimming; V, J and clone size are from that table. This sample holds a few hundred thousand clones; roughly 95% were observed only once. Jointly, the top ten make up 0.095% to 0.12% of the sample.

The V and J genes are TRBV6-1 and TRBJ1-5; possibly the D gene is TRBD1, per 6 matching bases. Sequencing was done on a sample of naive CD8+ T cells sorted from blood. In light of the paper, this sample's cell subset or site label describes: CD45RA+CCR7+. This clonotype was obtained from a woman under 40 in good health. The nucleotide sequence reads TGTGCCAGCAGGTACAGGGCGCTCAATCAGCCCCAGCATTTT. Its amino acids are CASRYRALNQPQHF.